These T cell receptor beta chains were read from a single sample in a study of regulatory T cells in long-lasting Graves disease. One entry per CDR3 protein, called by TCRdb with MiXCR from the multiplex PCR reads. The sample includes about 470,000 distinct CDR3 sequences, 20% to 25% of them seen just once. The material sequenced was peripheral blood mononuclear cells (PBMCs), taken when the disease was refractory, from a patient treated with antithyroid drugs. These receptors originate from a female donor with Graves disease. The CDR3 runs from the conserved cysteine through the conserved F or W. The order of the fields is clone size, D gene, J gene, V gene, CDR3 protein, CDR3 DNA. The D gene is left open where the match is weak. Size values are once, few and many counts, or a class for expanded clones, and some rows have none.

>NA|TRBD2|TRBJ2-3|TRBV9
CASSAIAGNTDTQYF
TGTGCCAGCAGCGCCATAGCGGGTAACACAGATACGCAGTATTTT
>many|NA|TRBJ1-1|TRBV28
CASSLMQESTEAFF
TGTGCCAGCAGTTTAATGCAGGAGAGTACTGAAGCTTTCTTT
>NA|TRBD1|TRBJ1-5|TRBV12-3/TRBV12-4
CASSFRGHQPQHF
TGTGCCAGCAGTTTCAGGGGGCATCAGCCCCAGCATTTT
>few|NA|TRBJ1-1|TRBV20-1
CSALLSGNTEAFF
TGCAGTGCTCTTTTATCAGGGAACACTGAAGCTTTCTTT
>NA|NA|TRBJ2-5|TRBV27
CASRNRLVGQETQYF
TGTGCCAGCAGGAACCGTCTTGTGGGGCAAGAGACCCAGTACTTC
>NA|TRBD1|TRBJ1-2|TRBV7-9
CASSYGQGVDGYTF
TGTGCCAGCAGCTACGGACAGGGTGTTGATGGCTACACCTTC
>many|NA|TRBJ1-1|TRBV28
CASSFRGMNTEAFF
TGTGCCAGCAGTTTTCGGGGAATGAACACTGAAGCTTTCTTT
>many|NA|TRBJ1-2|TRBV5-1
CASSSQGRYGYTF
TGCGCCAGCAGCTCACAGGGCCGCTATGGCTACACCTTC
>many|TRBD2|TRBJ2-7|TRBV27
CASSTTGTSGYEQYF
TGTGCCAGCAGTACCACCGGGACTAGCGGTTACGAGCAGTACTTC
>NA|NA|TRBJ1-2|TRBV7-9
CASSFLNGGSYGYTF
TGTGCCAGCAGCTTCCTCAACGGGGGTTCCTATGGCTACACCTTC
>NA|NA|TRBJ2-1|TRBV3-1
CASSPTGLFDNEQFF
TGTGCCAGCAGTCCTACAGGTTTGTTCGACAATGAGCAGTTCTTC
>few|NA|TRBJ2-2|TRBV9
CASSVRLHSNTGELFF
TGTGCCAGCAGCGTCCGCCTCCATTCGAACACCGGGGAGCTGTTTTTT
>many|NA|TRBJ2-7|TRBV20-1
CSAPRTGLGSYEQYF
TGCAGTGCGCCGCGAACAGGGTTAGGTTCCTACGAGCAGTACTTC
>NA|TRBD1|TRBJ2-7|TRBV3-1
CASSHTGQGAYEQYF
TGTGCCAGCAGCCATACGGGACAGGGGGCGTACGAGCAGTACTTC
>few|TRBD1|TRBJ2-7|TRBV7-2
CASSLGGQMHEQYF
TGTGCCAGCAGCTTAGGGGGACAGATGCACGAGCAGTACTTC
>NA|NA|TRBJ1-1|TRBV4-1
CASSQDRVWKMNTEAFF
TGCGCCAGCAGCCAAGATAGGGTCTGGAAGATGAACACTGAAGCTTTCTTT
>many|TRBD1|TRBJ1-2|TRBV6-9
CASSYPDRAYGYTF
TGTGCCAGCAGTTACCCGGACAGGGCCTATGGCTACACCTTC
>NA|NA|TRBJ2-5|TRBV7-2
CASSFWQRGLQETQYF
TGTGCCAGCAGCTTTTGGCAACGGGGGCTTCAAGAGACCCAGTACTTC
>many|NA|TRBJ2-5|TRBV2
CASSGFRVGVTQYF
TGTGCCAGCAGTGGATTCAGGGTAGGGGTGACCCAGTACTTC
>many|NA|TRBJ1-6|TRBV20-1
CSARRNTGMGASPLHF
TGCAGTGCCCGGAGGAACACGGGGATGGGAGCTTCACCCCTCCACTTT
>few|NA|TRBJ1-1|TRBV7-9
CASSHYGVNTEAFF
TGTGCCAGCAGCCACTACGGGGTGAACACTGAAGCTTTCTTT
>NA|NA|TRBJ2-2|TRBV5-1
CASRLAANTGELFF
TGCGCCAGCCGGTTGGCTGCGAACACCGGGGAGCTGTTTTTT
>many|NA|TRBJ1-5|TRBV15
CATSRAPSSSNQPQHF
TGTGCCACCAGCAGAGCACCCTCGTCTAGCAATCAGCCCCAGCATTTT
>many|NA|TRBJ1-1|TRBV3-1
CASSQERWGTEAFF
TGTGCCAGCAGCCAAGAGAGATGGGGGACTGAAGCTTTCTTT
>many|TRBD1|TRBJ2-7|TRBV28
CASKDLDRAEQYF
TGTGCCAGTAAAGACCTGGACAGGGCCGAGCAGTACTTC
>NA|NA|TRBJ2-7|TRBV19
CASSISGGVSPYEQYF
TGTGCCAGTAGTATCTCTGGCGGGGTCTCCCCCTACGAGCAGTACTTC
>few|NA|TRBJ1-1|TRBV29-1
CSVSQGNTEAFF
TGCAGCGTATCCCAGGGGAACACTGAAGCTTTCTTT
>NA|NA|TRBJ1-1|TRBV29-1
CSVSRQNTEAFF
TGCAGCGTCTCTAGGCAGAACACTGAAGCTTTCTTT
>NA|NA|TRBJ1-1|TRBV20-1
CSARDNEANTEAFF
TGCAGTGCTAGAGATAACGAGGCGAACACTGAAGCTTTCTTT
>few|TRBD1|TRBJ2-2|TRBV27
CASSLSADRVAGELFF
TGTGCCAGCAGTTTATCAGCGGACAGGGTGGCCGGGGAGCTGTTTTTT
>NA|NA|TRBJ1-2|TRBV7-9
CASSWSDYGYTF
TGTGCCAGCAGCTGGAGTGACTATGGCTACACCTTC